The next 19 T cell receptor beta chains were all read from a single sample in a study of spatial heterogeneity in lung cancer. TCRdb re-called the 5' RACE reads through MiXCR, storing one row per CDR3 protein. The table shows about 94,000 distinct CDR3 sequences, with roughly a fifth occurring only once. Described time point: blood at routine non-recurrence follow-up after resection. Sample: PBMCs, taken at follow-up. The origin of the receptors is a male donor with early-stage non-small cell lung cancer.

This clonotype was counted only a few times. The junction differs from germline at one of its ends, possibly a read error. The chain uses TRBV6-5 and TRBJ2-7; D is undetermined. Germline CDR1 MNHEY, CDR2 SVGAGI. This CDR3 has 12 amino acids. The CDR3 here is CASSSPAGRSSF. The CDR3 DNA follows: TGTGCCAGCAGTTCTCCGGCCGGGCGCAGTTCATTC.

This clonotype turned up a few times. V is TRBV7-8 and J is TRBJ1-4; no clear D gene. CDR3 length equals 15 residues. Germline V CDR1 and CDR2: SGHVS, FQNEAQ. V was shortened by 5 bases and J by 4 bases, with 14 bases between the two germline ends. CDR3 loop: CASSPMGWSNEKLFF. CDR3 bases: TGTGCCAGCAGCCCTATGGGATGGAGTAATGAAAAACTGTTTTTT.

This clonotype was observed a few times. Germline is not matched at one junction end, which may reflect a read error. The chain employs TRBV3-1 and TRBJ1-1, with D unresolved. There are 13 residues in the CDR3. CDR1 and CDR2 (germline): LGHDT, YNNKEL (reference sequence). The CDR3: CTSSQPGNTEAFF. CDR3 in DNA: TGTACCAGCAGCCAACCGGGGAACACTGAAGCTTTCTTT.

This clonotype was recorded a few times. This rearrangement joins TRBV6-2 or TRBV6-3 to TRBJ1-1; TRBD1 might be the D (6 bases). V was cut by 6 bases and J by 7 bases, with 9 bases left in between. This CDR3 is 11 amino acids long. Looked up from germline, CDR1 is MNHEY and CDR2 is SVGEGT. Here the CDR3 DNA reads TGTGCCAGCAGAAGACAGGTTGAAGCTTTCTTT. Translation gives CASRRQVEAFF.

The V gene is TRBV18, the J gene TRBJ2-2, with D possibly matching TRBD1 (6 bases). Germline V lookup: CDR1 KGHSH, CDR2 LQKENI. V was cut by 4 bases and J by 4 bases, with 16 bases left in between. This CDR3 comprises 16 residues. CDR3: CASSQEQGLSTGELFF. For the CDR3, the DNA is TGTGCCAGCTCACAAGAACAGGGTTTAAGCACCGGGGAGCTGTTTTTT.

V usage is TRBV20-1 and J usage is TRBJ1-1, with 10 bases aligning to TRBD1. CDR1 is DFQATT, CDR2 SNEGSKA, per germline (reference sequence). The length of the CDR3 is 13 residues. The J segment lost 8 bases and the V segment lost 3 bases, leaving 6 bases of the junction unmatched. For the CDR3, the DNA is TGCAGTGCTAGGCGACAGGGGGCAAACGAAGCTTTCTTT. Translated: CSARRQGANEAFF.

The chain uses TRBV19 and TRBJ2-7; TRBD1 agrees at 8 bases. With V trimmed by 4 bases and J by 3 bases, 5 bases remained unmatched. This CDR3 has 14 amino acids. The germline V gene encodes CDR1 LNHDA and CDR2 SQIVND (reference sequence). The CDR3 is CASSTGTGYYEQYF. The CDR3 DNA reads as TGTGCCAGTAGTACCGGGACAGGATACTACGAGCAGTACTTC.

This clonotype was detected only a few times. The chain links TRBV6-6 to TRBJ1-6; D is possibly TRBD1 (5 bases). CDR3 size: 13 residues. Trimming pared 11 bases from V and 4 bases from J, leaving 12 bases between. Germline CDR1 is MNHNY and CDR2 is SVGAGI (reference sequence). In DNA, the CDR3 is TGTGCCCTTGGGGCATTTTATAATTCACCCCTCCACTTT. Translation gives CALGAFYNSPLHF.

The chain carries TRBV20-1 and TRBJ1-2; 8 bases agree with TRBD1. The germline gives CDR1 DFQATT, CDR2 SNEGSKA (reference sequence). J lost 2 bases, V lost 5 bases, and 7 bases had no gene match. This CDR3 spans 14 amino acids. The CDR3 DNA sequence: TGCAGTGCTCCCTACAGGGGGGGAAACTATGGCTACACCTTC. Residues: CSAPYRGGNYGYTF.

The genes are TRBV20-1 and TRBJ2-1, with no clear D. Germline CDR1 reads DFQATT; CDR2 reads SNEGSKA (reference sequence). Between the trimmed V and J ends, which lost 3 bases and 6 bases, there was a span of 9 bases. CDR3 size: 12 residues. The CDR3: CSASSPINEQFF. The CDR3 region has the DNA TGCAGTGCTAGTTCCCCAATCAATGAGCAGTTCTTC.

For the CDR3, the DNA is TGCGCCAGCAGCTTCGAAAACTATGGCTACACCTTC. Translated: CASSFENYGYTF. The chain has TRBV5-1 and TRBJ1-2; D unresolved. The CDR3 loop spans 12 amino acids. Trimming stripped 2 bases from V and 2 bases from J, with 4 bases between. From germline, CDR1 is SGHRS and CDR2 YFSETQ.

This clonotype was found many times. The rearrangement joins TRBV20-1 to TRBJ2-5, with a possible D match to TRBD2 (5 bases). Germline CDR1 reads DFQATT; CDR2 reads SNEGSKA (reference sequence). Deletions cut 5 bases from V and 1 base from J, with 14 bases between. This CDR3 contains 14 residues. The CDR3 nucleotides are TGCAGTGCTGGGCTGGGAGCAGGCCAAGAGACCCAGTACTTC. It translates to CSAGLGAGQETQYF.

The table lists this clonotype with a few counts. This chain uses TRBV3-1 with TRBJ2-5; D remains ambiguous. CDR1 is LGHDT, CDR2 YNNKEL, per germline (reference sequence). This CDR3 spans 12 amino acids. The V and J ends lost 4 bases and 1 base respectively, with 4 bases between them. CDR3: CASSRLQETQYF. DNA for the CDR3: TGTGCCAGCAGCCGCCTCCAAGAGACCCAGTACTTC.

This clonotype was recorded once. One junction end does not reproduce the germline sequence, and a read error may be involved. This chain links TRBV7-2 with TRBJ1-4; D remains unclear. The CDR3 spans 14 residues. CDR1 and CDR2 (germline): SGHTA, FQGNSA. CDR3 residues: CAGSLIFADEKLFF. CDR3 sequence (DNA): TGTGCCGGCAGCTTAATTTTCGCCGATGAAAAACTGTTTTTT.

The gene calls are TRBV5-1 and TRBJ1-1; 9 bases align to TRBD1. Germline CDR1 is SGHRS and CDR2 is YFSETQ. The J segment lost 6 bases and the V segment lost 4 bases, leaving 7 bases of the junction unmatched. The CDR3 consists of 14 residues. The DNA for the CDR3 is TGCGCCAGCAGCGATGGACAGGGGAAACCTGAAGCTTTCTTT. This codes for CASSDGQGKPEAFF. Full variable domain (outside the CDR3, taken from reference TRBV5-1 and TRBJ1-1): KAGVTQTPRYLIKTRGQQVTLSCSPISGHRSVSWYQQTPGQGLQFLFEYFSETQRNKGNFPGRFSGRQFSNSRSEMNVSTLELGDSALYLCASSDGQGKPEAFFGQGTRLTVV.

The chain recombines TRBV6-1 with TRBJ1-5; tentatively, D is TRBD1 (5 bases). Germline-derived CDR1 and CDR2 are MNHNS and SASEGT. The CDR3 has 16 amino acids. V lost 4 bases and J lost 5, with 18 bases in between. This chain's CDR3 is CASSAQGREYDQPQHF. CDR3 DNA sequence: TGTGCCAGCAGTGCCCAGGGACGTGAGTATGATCAGCCCCAGCATTTT.

This clonotype was observed a handful of times. The chain employs TRBV29-1 and TRBJ1-1; D is unresolved. There are 14 residues in the CDR3. Germline V gives CDR1 SQVTM, CDR2 ANQGSEA. The V end was cut by 2 bases, the J end by 3 bases, with 13 bases between. CDR3 DNA sequence: TGCAGCGTTGAAACCTTTAACGGCGACACTGAAGCTTTCTTT. Its translation is CSVETFNGDTEAFF. The complete variable domain, with remaining parts taken from reference TRBV29-1 and TRBJ1-1, reads SAVISQKPSRDICQRGTSLTIQCQVDSQVTMMFWYRQQPGQSLTLIATANQGSEATYESGFVIDKFPISRPNLTFSTLTVSNMSPEDSSIYLCSVETFNGDTEAFFGQGTRLTVV.

The genes are TRBV7-6 and TRBJ2-7; no reliable D call. There are 15 residues in the CDR3. Germline assignment: CDR1 SGHVS and CDR2 FNYEAQ. Trimming shortened V by 0 bases and J by 0 bases, and 9 bases separated the two germline ends. The CDR3 region is CASSLAVGHSYEQYF. DNA for the CDR3: TGTGCCAGCAGCTTAGCGGTAGGGCACTCCTACGAGCAGTACTTC.

The rearrangement links TRBV2 to TRBJ1-1; possibly TRBD1 for D (5 bases). Germline V lookup: CDR1 SNHLY, CDR2 FYNNEI. The CDR3 has 12 amino acids. V dropped 9 bases and J dropped 7 bases, with 15 bases sitting between them. The CDR3: CARRDRGYEAFF. CDR3 DNA: TGTGCCAGGAGGGACCGCGGCTATGAAGCTTTCTTT.